Each of the 18 T cell receptor beta chains below was sequenced from the same sample in a study of tumor-infiltrating lymphocytes in primary liver carcinoma. Germline DNA was also extracted, while the blood RNA originated from unsorted whole blood. The investigators made TCR beta cDNA from about 510 ng total RNA, using a constant-region primer. Nested multiplex PCR, run for three rounds with slightly modified ARM-PCR, yielded TCR beta libraries. Primers for the first two PCR rounds were TRBV1-TRBV30 forward primers and a C-beta reverse primer (around 11 cycles per round). TCRdb recomputed calls from the multiplex PCR reads with MiXCR, one row per CDR3 protein. The data show approximately 300,000 distinct CDR3 sequences, more than 55% seen once. What was sequenced was peripheral blood. These TCRs come from a middle-aged man with primary liver carcinoma and hepatitis B virus infection.

The chain has TRBV6-2 or TRBV6-3 and TRBJ1-2; D unclear. Trimming removed 4 bases at V and 0 bases at J, with 12 bases between. Germline assignment: CDR1 MNHEY and CDR2 SVGEGT. This CDR3 spans 15 amino acids. The CDR3 sequence is CASSFLQITNYGYTF. CDR3 nucleotides: TGTGCCAGCAGTTTTCTCCAGATCACTAACTATGGCTACACCTTC.

This clonotype was recorded a few times. A clone one base away is much larger, so this may be a read error. This chain uses TRBV6-2 or TRBV6-3 with TRBJ1-5; D is unresolved. The CDR3 consists of 12 residues. The germline V gene encodes CDR1 MNHEY and CDR2 SVGEGT. Trimming shortened V by 10 bases and J by 3 bases, and 10 bases separated the two germline ends. The CDR3 nucleotides read TGTGCCAACAGAGAAGCCAATCAGCCCCAGCATTTT. Translating gives CANREANQPQHF.

The rearrangement uses TRBV5-1 and TRBJ2-1, with D perhaps matching TRBD1 (5 bases). The germline V gene has CDR1 SGHRS and CDR2 YFSETQ. Trimming removed 2 bases at V and 8 bases at J, with 14 bases between. This CDR3 has 14 residues. In nucleotides, the CDR3 is TGCGCCAGCAGCTTAGACCCGAGCAGGGATGAGCAGTTCTTC. Translation: CASSLDPSRDEQFF.

About this clonotype: Given a much more abundant clone one base away, this may be a read error. The rearrangement links TRBV6-5 to TRBJ2-1; D call uncertain. With 6 bases removed from V and 2 bases from J, the gap between germline ends came to 14 bases. Germline V gene data show CDR1 as MNHEY and CDR2 as SVGAGI. There are 15 residues in the CDR3. CDR3 loop: CASRSSWKAYNEQFF. The CDR3, as DNA: TGTGCCAGCAGGTCCAGCTGGAAAGCCTACAATGAGCAGTTCTTC.

Remarks on this clonotype: This may stem from a read error, because a much larger clone lies one nucleotide away. Here the CDR3 omits its conserved ending phenylalanine or tryptophan, so a read error is the likely source. The rearrangement links TRBV12-3 or TRBV12-4 to TRBJ2-1; 10 bases fit TRBD2. This CDR3 region has 18 residues. Losses at the gene ends were 6 bases for V and 5 bases for J; bases not matched to a gene: 16. The CDR3 loop is CASRPPLAGIILDNEQFL. The CDR3 DNA follows: TGTGCCAGCAGACCCCCACTAGCGGGGATTATTCTAGACAATGAGCAGTTCCTC.

Worth noting for this clonotype: The junction does not match germline at one end; this may be a read error. The chain joins TRBV6-6 to TRBJ2-3, with 9 bases that match TRBD1. Germline V gene lookup returns CDR1 MNHNY and CDR2 SVGAGI (reference sequence). The CDR3 is made up of 18 amino acids. The CDR3 region is CASRRPAGTGCGADAQYF. For the CDR3, the DNA is TGTGCCAGCAGACGTCCCGCCGGGACAGGGTGTGGGGCAGATGCGCAGTATTTT.

A word on this clonotype: A much larger clone differs from this one at a single base, so this may be a read error. The chain employs TRBV6-5 and TRBJ2-7, with D perhaps being TRBD1 or TRBD2 (5 bases each). From germline, CDR1 is MNHEY and CDR2 SVGAGI. V gave up 2 bases and J gave up 6 bases, with 11 bases separating them. The CDR3 extends over 13 amino acids. CDR3 in amino acids: CASSYETTGEQYF. As DNA, the CDR3 is TGTGCCAGCAGTTACGAGACTACAGGCGAGCAGTACTTC.

A word on this clonotype: A clone one base away is much larger, so this may be a read error. The rearrangement joins TRBV6-1 to TRBJ2-3; D remains unclear. Germline CDR1 MNHNS, CDR2 SASEGT. V was cut by 0 bases and J by 4 bases, with 8 bases left in between. This CDR3 region has 14 residues. CDR3 protein: CASSEANRSDTQYF. The CDR3 coding sequence is TGTGCCAGCAGTGAAGCGAATAGGTCAGATACGCAGTATTTT.

This clonotype turned up a few times. This may come from a read error, since a much larger clone is one base off. The chain carries TRBV4-3 and TRBJ1-5; TRBD1 agrees at 7 bases. Germline V gene data show CDR1 as LGHNA and CDR2 as YSLEER. The CDR3 consists of 14 residues. Trimming at V came to 3 bases and at J to 5 bases, leaving 4 bases not matched to a gene. The CDR3 here is CASSHGTVYQPQHF. The CDR3 coding sequence is TGCGCCAGCAGCCATGGGACAGTCTATCAGCCCCAGCATTTT.

This chain uses TRBV12-3 or TRBV12-4 with TRBJ2-7; 8 bases are shared with TRBD1. V lost 4 bases to trimming and J lost 6 bases; unmatched junction nucleotides: 14. The CDR3 consists of 16 residues. Here the CDR3 reads CASSSNAGAGGSEQYF. In nucleotides, the CDR3 is TGTGCCAGCAGTTCCAACGCCGGGGCAGGGGGCTCCGAGCAGTACTTC.

Ten or more counts support this clonotype. The V gene is TRBV6-2 or TRBV6-3, the J gene TRBJ2-2, with D tentatively TRBD2 (7 bases). In germline, CDR1 is MNHEY, CDR2 SVGEGT. This CDR3 contains 13 residues. Trimming took 6 bases from V and 6 from J, leaving 11 bases between them. Here the CDR3 reads CASSLGGAGELFF. Written as DNA, the CDR3 is TGTGCCAGCAGCCTAGGGGGGGCCGGGGAGCTGTTTTTT.

Comments on this clonotype: This may arise from a read error, as a much more abundant clone is one base away. V is TRBV10-3 and J is TRBJ2-4; D remains ambiguous. The germline V gene encodes CDR1 ENHRY and CDR2 SYGVKD. The CDR3 contains 14 residues. V was trimmed by 0 bases and J by 5 bases, leaving 8 bases between them. The DNA of the CDR3 is TGTGCCATCAGTGAGTCGATGACACAAAACATTCAGTACTTC. Amino acid sequence: CAISESMTQNIQYF.

This clonotype was seen more than once but under ten times. A much bigger clone sits one base away, suggesting this may be a read error. The CDR3 does not close with the conserved phenylalanine or tryptophan, likely indicating a read error. V usage is TRBV4-2 and J usage is TRBJ2-1; TRBD1 matches at 8 bases. Germline V CDR1 and CDR2: LGHNA, YNFKEQ. Trimming removed 0 bases from V and 7 bases from J; junction bases left unmatched: 5. The length of the CDR3 is 15 residues. CDR3 nucleotide sequence: TGTGCCAGCAGCCAAGATCAACAGGGGGGTAATGAGCAGTTCTCC. Translated: CASSQDQQGGNEQFS.

This clonotype appeared many times. The chain recombines TRBV11-2 with TRBJ2-3, with 10 bases identical to TRBD2. The CDR3 is 16 residues long. Per germline, CDR1 SGHAT and CDR2 FQNNGV. Trimming removed 5 bases from V and 1 base from J; junction bases left unmatched: 6. For the CDR3, the DNA is TGTGCCAGCAGCCTGGTCCTAGCGGGAGGCACAGATACGCAGTATTTT. Translation: CASSLVLAGGTDTQYF.

Remarks on this clonotype: Given a much more abundant clone one base away, this may be a read error. No conserved phenylalanine or tryptophan is present at the end of the CDR3, so a read error is the likely explanation. This rearrangement joins TRBV6-6 to TRBJ2-7, with 7 bases identical to TRBD1. The ends lost 4 bases at V and 2 bases at J; junction bases unmatched: 5. Germline lookup yields CDR1 MNHNY and CDR2 SVGAGI (reference sequence). The CDR3 totals 14 residues. The CDR3 sequence: CASSFLGQPYEQYI. CDR3 DNA: TGTGCCAGCAGTTTCCTGGGACAGCCCTACGAGCAGTACATC.

Of note for this clonotype: With a much larger clone just one base away, this may be a read error. The chain combines TRBV5-5 with TRBJ2-3; D possibly corresponds to TRBD2 (6 bases). The CDR3 consists of 14 residues. Germline CDR1 and CDR2: SGHKS and YYEKEE (reference sequence). V lost 9 bases and J 3 bases, leaving 17 bases between the germline ends. The CDR3 DNA sequence: TGTGCCAACACTTTCGGCGGGAAGACAGATACGCAGTATTTT. Its protein product is CANTFGGKTDTQYF.

The chain links TRBV28 to TRBJ2-7; D is unresolved. Trimming took off 6 bases at V and 2 bases at J, with 11 bases between the two ends. Germline CDR1 MDHEN, CDR2 SYDVKM. The CDR3 is 13 residues long. CDR3 region: CASSIDATYEQYF. For the CDR3, the DNA is TGTGCCAGCAGCATCGACGCGACCTACGAGCAGTACTTC.

This clonotype has only a few counts. Written as DNA, the CDR3 is TGCGCCAGCAGCTTGGACAGGGGGAACACAGATACGCAGTATTTT. Protein product: CASSLDRGNTDTQYF. The chain couples TRBV5-1 to TRBJ2-3, with 8 positions matching TRBD1. The CDR3 spans 15 residues. Germline V CDR1 and CDR2: SGHRS, YFSETQ. J gave up 2 bases and V 0 bases, and 2 bases lay outside the gene matches.